The TCR beta chain described here comes from a study of PD-1 blockade in classical Hodgkin lymphoma (dated by TCRdb to between 2020 and 2021). Regarding the study in general: Nivolumab dosing was 3 mg/kg intravenously every 2 weeks, continuing until either disease progression or unacceptable toxicity. To define a peripheral blood immune signature of response to PD-1 blockade in classical Hodgkin lymphoma, the study combined TCR beta sequencing with CyTOF. What the study reported, not specific to this receptor: Only a single clinical trial cohort was studied, and what caused the repertoire differences, possibly disease activity or prior therapy, remained undefined. Patients starting nivolumab less than 1 year after ASCT had lower diversity and were excluded from later analyses to avoid confounding by immune reconstitution. Among trial patients, those achieving complete response had baseline diversity similar to that of newly diagnosed patients, while diversity was significantly lower in partial responders and progressors. A significant rise by C4D1 was seen in CD4+ but not CD8+ TCR diversity (p=0.0027 vs p=0.16), with the rise being most apparent in complete responders (p=0.02). Baseline TCR diversity was reported to be lower in newly diagnosed patients than in healthy donors and to be lower still in relapsed/refractory patients.

The junction shows trimming of 3 bases on V and 3 bases on J, and the gene matches do not reach 12 bases of it. CDR1 and CDR2, looked up from the germline V gene, are SGHVS and FQNEAQ. The CDR3 runs 18 amino acids, cysteine and phenylalanine included. Just the 54-base CDR3 DNA is kept, in frame starting at base 1. Comments on this clone: What this receptor recognizes is not known. No base qualities exist here, and no much larger clone lies one base off it.

Genomic DNA was isolated using the Qiagen DNeasy kit from unsorted PBMCs as well as from negatively selected CD4+ and CD8+ fractions. Amplification of TCR beta CDR3 regions was done by immunoSEQ multiplex PCR with primers that anneal to V and J segments. Amplification bias was minimized using a synthetic immune receptor repertoire, and residual bias was removed computationally after sequencing. Under the source paper's analysis protocol: Custom Python scripts were used to quantify repertoire diversity as the Shannon entropy index. The unsorted, CD4+ and CD8+ repertoires were each analyzed separately, with the exception of combined analyses, where CD4+ and CD8+ sequences were merged in silico. A clone was considered expanded if an increase in frequency of at least 2-fold after treatment relative to C1D1 was found, and a pseudocount of 0.5 was applied to clones undetected at baseline. Clones with 0 or 1 copy at C1D1 were classified as singleton clones, and clones with 2 or more copies were classified as non-singleton clones. Clones expanded in unsorted samples were labelled as CD4+, CD8+ or unknown by matching protein sequences in sorted samples from the same patient. Wilcoxon tests were applied to paired samples to test diversity changes from C1D1 to C4D1. TCRdb re-hosts the immuneACCESS table, in-frame sequences only. Its copies lack some clones; in the studies checked, an unresolved V gene accounts for under half of them, and the cause for the rest is not known. V and J calls and clone size are copied from that table; D and trimming were computed from the DNA. This sample has tens of thousands of clones in its table, and roughly nine tenths of those were observed once. The biggest ten clones account for roughly 8.8% of the sample.

The sample's time point label, decoded: cycle 4 day 1 (C4D1), after around six weeks of nivolumab. All trial patients had relapsed after autologous stem cell transplantation, with cohorts A, B and C differing in prior brentuximab vedotin exposure. The trial cohort included roughly 60 patients with relapsed/refractory classical Hodgkin lymphoma, and each patient had a best overall response of complete response, partial response or progressive disease. In the multi-cohort phase II CheckMate 205 trial, trial patients received single-agent nivolumab. An independent review committee assessed best overall response using the 2007 International Working Group response criteria. PBMCs from the trial were collected at three points: immediately before nivolumab initiation (C1D1), and during therapy at cycle 2 day 1 and cycle 4 day 1. Peripheral blood was collected in 8 mL Vacutainer Cell Preparation Tubes, from which PBMCs were isolated by centrifugation and then cryopreserved.

The sequence links TRBV7-8 to TRBJ1-3; 9 bases in between match TRBD1. The sequence derives from a human donor with classical Hodgkin lymphoma. This specimen was peripheral blood mononuclear cells (PBMCs), taken before the fourth cycle of nivolumab. The CDR3 protein sequence reads: CASSFSPGTGTGGNTIYF. The sequenced DNA: TGTGCCAGCAGCTTTTCCCCAGGGACAGGGACGGGTGGAAACACCATATATTTT.